The clone carrying this T cell receptor beta chain was seen a few times. Its cognate antigen is unknown. These data come from a study of neurological immune-mediated disorders. TCRdb ran MiXCR on the 5' RACE reads and lists one entry per CDR3 protein. The sample includes nearly 60,000 distinct CDR3 sequences, under 3.5% seen only once; the top ten take approximately 7.1%. The starting material, 2 million PBMCs stored at -80 C, gave rise to the unsorted libraries. In germline, CDR1 is SGHVS, CDR2 FNYEAQ. CDR3 length: 13 amino acids. V lost 5 bases and J lost 5; bases outside the gene matches: 4. Study-wide findings and caveats: On phylogenetic grouping, the repertoires of 18 of 34 multiple sclerosis patients fell within one related-CDR3 cluster, constituting a possible signature.

The source is a woman in her sixties or seventies with multiple sclerosis. The specimen sequenced was PBMCs. This sequence joins TRBV7-6 and TRBJ1-1; 8 bases are a match to TRBD1. DNA of the CDR3: TGTGCCAGCAGCCTCAGGGGGCGGACTGAAGCTTTCTTT. Amino acids: CASSLRGRTEAFF. Combining the CDR3 with reference TRBV7-6 and TRBJ1-1 gives the whole variable domain GAGVSQSPRYKVTKRGQDVALRCDPISGHVSLYWYRQALGQGPEFLTYFNYEAQQDKSGLPNDRFSAERPEGSISTLTIQRTEQRDSAMYRCASSLRGRTEAFFGQGTRLTVV.